This T cell receptor beta chain was sequenced during a study of shared clonotypes between healthy human individuals. Sequencing used immunoSEQ multiplex PCR; TCRdb keeps in-frame clones, though not all of them. The table shows roughly 2,500,000 clones, with roughly 93% occurring only once. Every contributor of samples was a Caucasian grown-up residing in Nashville, Tennessee. Looked up from germline, CDR1 is MNHEY and CDR2 is SVGAGI. The V gene lost 6 bases and the J gene lost 8 bases, with 20 bases spanning the gap. CDR3 length: 15 residues. The clonotype comes from a man aged 18 to 29 in good health. Some clones in this sample may be carry-over from other donors' samples. Sequencing used naive CD4+ T cells from PBMCs. Subset given: CD45RA+ positively selected. The chain employs TRBV6-5 and TRBJ2-1; D is ambiguous. CDR3 sequence reads: CASRNALSSLYEQFF. CDR3 bases: TGTGCCAGCAGAAACGCCCTCTCCTCCCTCTATGAGCAGTTCTTC.